These T cell receptor beta chains were read from a single sample in a study of human T cells and chemical hapten exposure. Each CDR3 protein gets one entry after TCRdb re-called the RACE reads with MiXCR. Among about 14,000 distinct CDR3 sequences listed, 15% to 20% were seen once. The input for sequencing was whole blood, taken in connection with sensitization to the hapten diphenylcyclopropenone (DPC). These receptors were obtained from a woman aged 25-40 years with alopecia areata. Some clones in this sample may be carry-over from other donors' samples. The CDR3 runs from the conserved cysteine through the conserved F or W. Fields, in order: CDR3 DNA, CDR3 protein, clone size, V gene, D gene, J gene. The D gene is left open where the match is weak. Clone size is stated in some rows and not others, as once, few, many or a class when expanded.

CDR3 DNA: TGTGCCAGCAGGGACAGGTCAGCCAAAAACATTCAGTACTTC; CDR3 protein: CASRDRSAKNIQYF; clone size: many; V gene: TRBV2; D gene: TRBD1; J gene: TRBJ2-4
CDR3 DNA: TGTGCCAGCAGGAAAGGGACAAAAGAGGCCCTCCACTTT; CDR3 protein: CASRKGTKEALHF; clone size: .; V gene: TRBV6-2/TRBV6-3; D gene: .; J gene: TRBJ1-6
CDR3 DNA: TGTGCAAGTCGCTTCCCAGGGGGCTGGCAGCCCCAGCATTTT; CDR3 protein: CASRFPGGWQPQHF; clone size: many; V gene: TRBV12-2; D gene: .; J gene: TRBJ1-5
CDR3 DNA: TGCAGTGCTACCACCGACAGTGCAACTAATGAAAAACTGTTTTTT; CDR3 protein: CSATTDSATNEKLFF; clone size: medium-sized; V gene: TRBV20-1; D gene: .; J gene: TRBJ1-4
CDR3 DNA: TGTGCCTGCTGTTACACAATCACAGATACGCAGTATTTT; CDR3 protein: CACCYTITDTQYF; clone size: .; V gene: TRBV28; D gene: .; J gene: TRBJ2-3
CDR3 DNA: TGCAGTGCTTCCAATACAGGGGGCGACGCTGAAGCTTTCTTT; CDR3 protein: CSASNTGGDAEAFF; clone size: .; V gene: TRBV20-1; D gene: TRBD1; J gene: TRBJ1-1
CDR3 DNA: TGTGCCAGCAGCGTAGCAGCTAACTCTGGAAACACCATATATTTT; CDR3 protein: CASSVAANSGNTIYF; clone size: medium-sized; V gene: TRBV9; D gene: .; J gene: TRBJ1-3
CDR3 DNA: TGTGCCAGCAGCCACTCGGGGGCCCAGTATGGCTACACCTTC; CDR3 protein: CASSHSGAQYGYTF; clone size: medium-sized; V gene: TRBV14; D gene: .; J gene: TRBJ1-2
CDR3 DNA: TGTGCCAGCAGTAACAGGGCCGGGACCCAGTACTTC; CDR3 protein: CASSNRAGTQYF; clone size: many; V gene: TRBV6-6; D gene: .; J gene: TRBJ2-5
CDR3 DNA: TGTGCCAGCCTCCGGGACAGGGATGAGCAGTACTTC; CDR3 protein: CASLRDRDEQYF; clone size: .; V gene: TRBV2; D gene: TRBD1; J gene: TRBJ2-7
CDR3 DNA: TGTGCCAGCAGTTCCGGGACAGGGGGATTCCTAGCAAGGGCCCAGTACTTC; CDR3 protein: CASSSGTGGFLARAQYF; clone size: .; V gene: TRBV6-6; D gene: TRBD1; J gene: TRBJ2-5
CDR3 DNA: TGCAGTGCTAGGACACCCAAGGCTCGATTGATGAACACTGAAGCTTTCTTT; CDR3 protein: CSARTPKARLMNTEAFF; clone size: many; V gene: TRBV20-1; D gene: .; J gene: TRBJ1-1
CDR3 DNA: TGTGCCAGCAGTTTATGGAATGAGCAGTTCTTC; CDR3 protein: CASSLWNEQFF; clone size: .; V gene: TRBV12-3/TRBV12-4; D gene: .; J gene: TRBJ2-1
CDR3 DNA: TGTGCCAGCAGACAGGGATCCTCTGGAAACACCATATATTTT; CDR3 protein: CASRQGSSGNTIYF; clone size: medium-sized; V gene: TRBV6-5; D gene: .; J gene: TRBJ1-3
CDR3 DNA: TGTGCCAGCTCGGGACTAGGGGGTTCTGAGCAGTTCTTC; CDR3 protein: CASSGLGGSEQFF; clone size: many; V gene: TRBV6-1; D gene: TRBD2; J gene: TRBJ2-1
CDR3 DNA: TGTGCCAGTAGCCTCCGGGACAGGTGGGACAATGAGCAGTTCTTC; CDR3 protein: CASSLRDRWDNEQFF; clone size: medium-sized; V gene: TRBV19; D gene: TRBD1; J gene: TRBJ2-1
CDR3 DNA: TGCAGTGCTAGAGATATGACAGGTAGCTCCTACGAGCAGTACTTC; CDR3 protein: CSARDMTGSSYEQYF; clone size: medium-sized; V gene: TRBV20-1; D gene: .; J gene: TRBJ2-7
CDR3 DNA: TGTGCCAGCATCAACAGGGGCCAGCCCCAGCATTTT; CDR3 protein: CASINRGQPQHF; clone size: medium-sized; V gene: TRBV28; D gene: TRBD1; J gene: TRBJ1-5
CDR3 DNA: TGCAGCGTTGTGCGGACCGAGAATGAGCAGTTCTTC; CDR3 protein: CSVVRTENEQFF; clone size: many; V gene: TRBV29-1; D gene: .; J gene: TRBJ2-1
CDR3 DNA: TGTGCCAGCAGCCCTAACCTCGGGGTGGCCGGGGAGCTGTTTTTT; CDR3 protein: CASSPNLGVAGELFF; clone size: .; V gene: TRBV7-6; D gene: .; J gene: TRBJ2-2
CDR3 DNA: TGCGCCAGCACCCGGACGGTCTCCTACGAGCAGTACTTC; CDR3 protein: CASTRTVSYEQYF; clone size: medium-sized; V gene: TRBV10-2; D gene: .; J gene: TRBJ2-7
CDR3 DNA: TGCGCCAGCAGCCAAGATTACAGGCCCCATGGGAATTCACCCCTCCACTTT; CDR3 protein: CASSQDYRPHGNSPLHF; clone size: medium-sized; V gene: TRBV4-3; D gene: .; J gene: TRBJ1-6
CDR3 DNA: TGTGCCAGCAGTAGACTAGCGCGGGGTCATGAGCAGTTCTTC; CDR3 protein: CASSRLARGHEQFF; clone size: .; V gene: TRBV2; D gene: TRBD2; J gene: TRBJ2-1
CDR3 DNA: TGTGCCAGCAGTGACAGGGGGTTGTCATACAATGAGCAGTTCTTC; CDR3 protein: CASSDRGLSYNEQFF; clone size: few; V gene: TRBV12-3/TRBV12-4; D gene: TRBD1; J gene: TRBJ2-1
CDR3 DNA: TGCAGCGTTGATATTGGTCAGGGGCGCTATGGCTACACCTTC; CDR3 protein: CSVDIGQGRYGYTF; clone size: medium-sized; V gene: TRBV29-1; D gene: .; J gene: TRBJ1-2
CDR3 DNA: TGTGCCATCAGTGCCGGGACTAGCGGGGTCGGCACAGATACGCAGTATTTT; CDR3 protein: CAISAGTSGVGTDTQYF; clone size: .; V gene: TRBV10-3; D gene: TRBD2; J gene: TRBJ2-3
CDR3 DNA: TGTGCCAGCAGCTTGGGCAGGACTAACTATGGCTACACCTTC; CDR3 protein: CASSLGRTNYGYTF; clone size: many; V gene: TRBV7-8; D gene: .; J gene: TRBJ1-2
CDR3 DNA: TGTGCCAGCAGCCTAGGGACAGTAAACACTGAAGCTTTCTTT; CDR3 protein: CASSLGTVNTEAFF; clone size: few; V gene: TRBV7-9; D gene: TRBD1; J gene: TRBJ1-1
CDR3 DNA: TGTGCCAGCAGCACCGCCGGACAGGGATCCACTGAAGCTTTCTTT; CDR3 protein: CASSTAGQGSTEAFF; clone size: medium-sized; V gene: TRBV9; D gene: TRBD1; J gene: TRBJ1-1
CDR3 DNA: TGTGCCAGCAGTTACGAGCGGGTGAAGACCGGGGAGCTGTTTTTT; CDR3 protein: CASSYERVKTGELFF; clone size: medium-sized; V gene: TRBV6-5; D gene: .; J gene: TRBJ2-2
CDR3 DNA: TGTGCCAGCAGCTTAGCGGGGGCCGGAGGAGAGACCCAGTACTTC; CDR3 protein: CASSLAGAGGETQYF; clone size: few; V gene: TRBV7-8; D gene: .; J gene: TRBJ2-5
CDR3 DNA: TGCGCCAGCAGCCATGATTCGGGGGCCGCCAAAAACATTCAGTACTTC; CDR3 protein: CASSHDSGAAKNIQYF; clone size: many; V gene: TRBV4-1; D gene: .; J gene: TRBJ2-4
CDR3 DNA: TGCGCCAGCAGAACTACAGGTTCAAAGGAGCTGTTTTTT; CDR3 protein: CASRTTGSKELFF; clone size: .; V gene: TRBV4-3; D gene: .; J gene: TRBJ2-2
CDR3 DNA: TGTGCCAGCAGTTACTCGAACTCTGGCTACACCTTC; CDR3 protein: CASSYSNSGYTF; clone size: .; V gene: TRBV6-5; D gene: .; J gene: TRBJ1-2
CDR3 DNA: TGCGCCAGCAGCCAAGATCTGACAGGGGTGCCTCGGACCTTC; CDR3 protein: CASSQDLTGVPRTF; clone size: medium-sized; V gene: TRBV4-1; D gene: TRBD1; J gene: TRBJ1-2
CDR3 DNA: TGTGCCAGTCGGACTAGCGGGAGTCATGAGCAGTTCTTC; CDR3 protein: CASRTSGSHEQFF; clone size: many; V gene: TRBV6-2/TRBV6-3; D gene: TRBD2; J gene: TRBJ2-1
CDR3 DNA: TGCAGTGCTAGAGTCGAGGGGAACATATACGGGGAGCTGTTTTTT; CDR3 protein: CSARVEGNIYGELFF; clone size: medium-sized; V gene: TRBV20-1; D gene: .; J gene: TRBJ2-2
CDR3 DNA: TGTGCCAGCAGGCTCACAGCGCCTGGGGCGACCCAGTACTTC; CDR3 protein: CASRLTAPGATQYF; clone size: .; V gene: TRBV6-5; D gene: .; J gene: TRBJ2-5
CDR3 DNA: TGTGCTAGTGGTTTGTCTGCCGGGACAGGTTCCTACAATGAGCAGTTCTTC; CDR3 protein: CASGLSAGTGSYNEQFF; clone size: medium-sized; V gene: TRBV12-5; D gene: TRBD1; J gene: TRBJ2-1
CDR3 DNA: TGTGCCAGCAGTTTATGGCGGGACAGACAGTATTTT; CDR3 protein: CASSLWRDRQYF; clone size: many; V gene: TRBV28; D gene: .; J gene: TRBJ2-3
CDR3 DNA: TGTGCCAGCAGCTTGGCCACCGGGGAGCTGTTTTTT; CDR3 protein: CASSLATGELFF; clone size: many; V gene: TRBV5-5; D gene: .; J gene: TRBJ2-2
CDR3 DNA: TGTGCCAGCAGCCCACGGTCAGGGGGACTAGCGGGAACAGCAGATACGCAGTATTTT; CDR3 protein: CASSPRSGGLAGTADTQYF; clone size: once; V gene: TRBV7-9; D gene: TRBD2; J gene: TRBJ2-3